This T cell receptor (beta chain) appears in the sequencing data of a study of T cell responses to AZD1222 COVID-19 vaccine. Regarding the study as a whole: Increases in Spike-specific TCR breadth and depth were seen after two AZD1222 doses. The study sampled repertoires only after the peak T cell response.

This CDR3 spans 15 amino acids. Unmatched junction bases numbered 9, after V lost 5 bases and J lost 2 bases. Germline values: CDR1 SGHNT, CDR2 YENEEA. About this clone: Its target is not known.

Repertoires were generated with immunoSEQ multiplex PCR, while TCRdb's copy carries only in-frame clones and drops some. The sample lists 95,000 to 150,000 clones, around 90% occurring once. The TCR originated in an adult in good health. V is TRBV11-3 and J is TRBJ2-7; 7 bases match TRBD1. The sample was peripheral blood, taken on day 0 of AZD1222 vaccination. CDR3 in DNA: TGTGCCAGCAGCCCAAACACAGGGGCGGCCTACGAGCAGTACTTC. It specifies CASSPNTGAAYEQYF.